The 21 T cell receptor beta chains presented below share a single source sample, sequenced in a study. The sorted Tregs were CD4+CD25+CD127-/low cells. TCRdb ran MiXCR on the 5' RACE reads and lists one entry per CDR3 protein. Found here are some 44,000 distinct CDR3 sequences, around 20% of them singletons; the top ten hold roughly 3.7%. Sequencing used Tregs sorted from blood. All receptors come from a female donor with breast cancer.

As for this clonotype: One end of the junction does not line up with germline, which may come from a read error. This chain connects TRBV7-9 to TRBJ1-2; unclear D gene. The V gene's germline CDR1 is SEHNR and CDR2 FQNEAQ (reference sequence). This CDR3 is built from 14 residues. This chain's CDR3 is CTSSPRRANYGYTF. Written as DNA, the CDR3 is TGCACCAGCAGCCCGAGGAGAGCTAACTATGGCTACACCTTC.

The V call is TRBV7-2, the J call TRBJ2-2, with 11 positions matching TRBD2. Germline trimming cut 5 bases from V and 2 bases from J; bases unmatched to any gene: 10. The CDR3 extends over 18 amino acids. From germline, CDR1 is SGHTA and CDR2 FQGNSA. CDR3 DNA sequence: TGTGCCAGCAGCGTAGTAGTCCTAGCGGGAGGAAACACCGGGGAGCTGTTTTTT. Residues: CASSVVVLAGGNTGELFF.

This clonotype was detected ten times or more. The gene calls are TRBV7-3 and TRBJ2-7; 8 bases line up with TRBD2. There are 16 residues in the CDR3. The ends lost 5 bases at V and 4 bases at J; junction bases unmatched: 13. Germline lookup yields CDR1 SGHTA and CDR2 FQGTGA. CDR3 residues: CASSQNPPGLGYEQYF. CDR3 DNA: TGTGCCAGCAGCCAAAACCCTCCGGGACTAGGGTACGAGCAGTACTTC.

This clonotype is medium-sized. J is TRBJ1-1 and V is TRBV29-1; TRBD1 is a possible D gene (5 bases). The germline gives CDR1 SQVTM, CDR2 ANQGSEA. V was pared by 3 bases and J by 4 bases, with 9 bases between. This CDR3 spans 12 amino acids. The CDR3 spells CSVDGGITEAFF. The DNA of the CDR3 is TGCAGCGTTGACGGGGGGATCACTGAAGCTTTCTTT.

This clonotype was detected many times. V is TRBV7-9 and J is TRBJ2-1, with 10 bases that match TRBD2. Trimming took 4 bases from V and 3 from J; bases not matched to a gene: 9. The V gene's germline CDR1 is SEHNR and CDR2 FQNEAQ (reference sequence). The CDR3 runs 17 residues. CDR3 loop: CASSSEGGTSVYNEQFF. DNA for the CDR3: TGTGCCAGCAGCTCCGAGGGGGGGACTAGCGTCTACAATGAGCAGTTCTTC.

V is TRBV20-1 and J is TRBJ2-1; D gene ambiguous. Per the germline V gene, CDR1 is DFQATT and CDR2 is SNEGSKA (reference sequence). Trimming stripped 0 bases from V and 0 bases from J, with 12 bases between. The CDR3 is 16 residues long. The CDR3 region has the DNA TGCAGTGCTAGAGATCATAACCCAAGCTCCTACAATGAGCAGTTCTTC. Its translation is CSARDHNPSSYNEQFF.

This clonotype was counted once. With a much larger clone just one base away, this may be a read error. The rearrangement links TRBV6-5 to TRBJ1-1; D possibly corresponds to TRBD1 (5 bases). Germline CDR1 MNHEY, CDR2 SVGAGI. CDR3 length: 14 amino acids. This CDR3 is CASSYHGGDTEALF. For the CDR3, the DNA is TGTGCCAGCAGTTACCACGGGGGAGACACTGAAGCTCTCTTT.

The V gene is TRBV7-3, the J gene TRBJ2-5; perhaps TRBD2 as D (5 bases). Trimming took 5 bases from V and 1 from J, leaving 17 bases between them. The CDR3 has 16 amino acids. Germline V gene lookup returns CDR1 SGHTA and CDR2 FQGTGA. The CDR3: CASSQPAELAQETQYF. DNA for the CDR3: TGTGCCAGCAGCCAACCAGCGGAACTGGCCCAAGAGACCCAGTACTTC. Full variable domain (rest looked up from reference TRBV7-3 and TRBJ2-5): GAGVSQTPSNKVTEKGKYVELRCDPISGHTALYWYRQSLGQGPEFLIYFQGTGAADDSGLPNDRFFAVRPEGSVSTLKIQRTERGDSAVYLCASSQPAELAQETQYFGPGTRLLVL.

There are many counts of this clonotype. V and J are TRBV28 and TRBJ2-1; 11 positions agree with TRBD2. Unmatched junction bases numbered 6, after V lost 7 bases and J lost 7 bases. This CDR3 contains 14 residues. Germline V gives CDR1 MDHEN, CDR2 SYDVKM. DNA for the CDR3: TGTGCCAGCACTCCGGGGACTAGCGGAAATGAGCAGTTCTTC. This sequence encodes CASTPGTSGNEQFF.

J is TRBJ2-1 and V is TRBV11-3, with a tentative D call TRBD2 (5 bases). CDR1 and CDR2 from the germline V gene are SGHNT and YENEEA. With 5 bases removed from V and 4 bases from J, the gap between germline ends came to 15 bases. The CDR3 consists of 15 residues. The CDR3 DNA follows: TGTGCCAGCAGCGACGGCCTAGGCGGGTACAATGAGCAGTTCTTC. Translating gives CASSDGLGGYNEQFF.

Of note for this clonotype: A much larger clone differs by one base, so this may be a read error. The CDR3 protein is CASSDTMGRGHEQFF. The CDR3, as DNA: TGTGCCAGCAGTGACACGATGGGACGGGGGCATGAGCAGTTCTTC. The chain carries TRBV6-4 and TRBJ2-1, with D tentatively TRBD1 or TRBD2 (6 bases each). Trimming shortened V by 2 bases and J by 8 bases, and 16 bases separated the two germline ends. The CDR3 contains 15 residues. From germline, CDR1 is MRHNA and CDR2 SNTAGT.

This clonotype was counted a few times. The chain couples TRBV7-2 to TRBJ2-5, with 12 bases aligning to TRBD2. The CDR3 is made up of 17 amino acids. Looked up from germline, CDR1 is SGHTA and CDR2 is FQGNSA. V shed 2 bases and J 6 bases; nucleotides not matched to a gene: 10. In nucleotides, the CDR3 is TGTGCCAGCAGCTTATCTTTGACTAGCGGGAGCGGAAAGACCCAGTACTTC. The encoded protein is CASSLSLTSGSGKTQYF.

By share of the sample, this clonotype is medium-sized. J is TRBJ1-5 and V is TRBV4-1; D gene unclear. Germline CDR1 reads MGHRA; CDR2 reads YSYEKL. Trimming cost V 4 bases and J 7 bases, with 14 bases left between them. The CDR3 spans 14 residues. CDR3 coding DNA: TGCGCCAGCAGCCCGAACGAAGGATGGCAGCCCCAGCATTTT. Its protein is CASSPNEGWQPQHF.

This clonotype was picked up many times. The J gene is TRBJ2-2, the V gene TRBV4-1; 7 nucleotides align to TRBD1. The CDR3 extends over 16 amino acids. Germline CDR1 is MGHRA and CDR2 is YSYEKL. After removal of 3 bases from V and 4 bases from J, the junction contained 8 bases not matched to a gene. The CDR3 DNA sequence: TGCGCCAGCAGCCACCCCCGGGACAGTGGCACCGGGGAGCTGTTTTTT. Its protein product is CASSHPRDSGTGELFF.

This sequence joins TRBV5-1 and TRBJ1-1; maybe TRBD1 (6 bases). V was cut by 4 bases and J by 3 bases, with 19 bases left in between. Germline-derived CDR1 and CDR2 are SGHRS and YFSETQ. This CDR3 has 16 amino acids. For the CDR3, the DNA is TGCGCCAGCAGCGCCCGGCCAGGGGTTCGGGACACTGAAGCTTTCTTT. It translates to CASSARPGVRDTEAFF.

This clonotype was observed a handful of times. A junction end diverges from the germline sequence, so it may reflect a read error. The J gene is TRBJ2-5, the V gene TRBV5-1, with D possibly TRBD1 on 5 matching bases. The CDR3 spans 14 residues. Germline loops: CDR1 SGHRS, CDR2 YFSETQ. The CDR3 sequence: CTSSLETGGKTQYF. CDR3 DNA sequence: TGCACCAGCAGCTTGGAAACAGGTGGGAAGACCCAGTACTTC.

This chain uses TRBV5-4 with TRBJ1-1, with 9 bases lining up with TRBD1. CDR3 size: 16 residues. Looked up from germline, CDR1 is SGHNT and CDR2 is YYREEE (reference sequence). V gave up 4 bases and J gave up 0 bases; unmatched junction bases: 7. For the CDR3, the DNA is TGTGCCAGCAGCCGCCCCGGGACAGGGTTGAACACTGAAGCTTTCTTT. As protein: CASSRPGTGLNTEAFF.

This clonotype was detected only a few times. V gene TRBV29-1 combines with J gene TRBJ1-2; the match to TRBD1 covers 10 bases. The CDR3 length is 12 residues. Germline V gene sequence: CDR1 SQVTM, CDR2 ANQGSEA. Trimming at V came to 5 bases and at J to 7 bases, leaving 4 bases not matched to a gene. CDR3 loop: CSVQGQGIGYTF. The CDR3 coding sequence is TGCAGCGTTCAGGGACAGGGGATTGGCTACACCTTC.

The chain carries TRBV6-1 and TRBJ1-1, with D unresolved. With 7 bases removed from V and 0 bases from J, the gap between germline ends came to 9 bases. Germline loops: CDR1 MNHNS, CDR2 SASEGT. The CDR3 sequence is 13 residues long. DNA for the CDR3: TGTGCCAGCACACCACGGTTGAACACTGAAGCTTTCTTT. As protein: CASTPRLNTEAFF.

This clonotype was seen only a few times. The V and J genes are TRBV2 and TRBJ2-3; 9 positions agree with TRBD2. Germline values: CDR1 SNHLY, CDR2 FYNNEI. The ends lost 4 bases at V and 2 bases at J; junction bases unmatched: 4. The CDR3 is made up of 15 amino acids. CDR3 in DNA: TGTGCCAGCAGTGGCCTAGCGGGACCCACAGATACGCAGTATTTT. Amino acids: CASSGLAGPTDTQYF.

This clonotype was counted many times. The chain joins TRBV20-1 to TRBJ1-4; unclear D gene. The ends were cut back, 0 bases at V and 2 bases at J, with 10 bases in the middle. This CDR3 region has 15 residues. Per the germline V gene, CDR1 is DFQATT and CDR2 is SNEGSKA (reference sequence). In nucleotides, the CDR3 is TGCAGTGCTAGAGATCGTCGGGGTACTAATGAAAAACTGTTTTTT. Protein sequence: CSARDRRGTNEKLFF.